The 31 T cell receptor beta chains reported below all come from one sample, sequenced in a study of OX40 agonist ivuxolimab in advanced cancers. Clones were sequenced by immunoSEQ multiplex PCR, and TCRdb holds only the in-frame ones, with some missing. The data hold about 58,000 clones, with 86% observed a single time. Sequencing was performed on CD4+ or CD8+ T cells sorted from blood, taken in a trial of the OX40 agonist ivuxolimab. These receptors came from an adult with an advanced solid tumor such as melanoma, head and neck, liver or kidney cancer.

The V gene is TRBV5-4, the J gene TRBJ1-4; D possibly corresponds to TRBD1 (6 bases). V lost 5 bases and J 8 bases, leaving 22 bases between the germline ends. This CDR3 contains 16 residues. Germline V gives CDR1 SGHNT, CDR2 YYREEE (reference sequence). The chain's CDR3 is CASSRGAGGRREKLFF. The CDR3 DNA follows: TGTGCCAGCAGTCGGGGGGCCGGAGGCCGAAGGGAAAAACTGTTTTTT.

This rearrangement joins TRBV18 to TRBJ1-1; D unclear. V lost 6 bases and J lost 6, with 11 bases in between. Germline V gives CDR1 KGHSH, CDR2 LQKENI. The length of the CDR3 is 12 residues. CDR3 DNA: TGTGCCAGCTCCCCCAGAACAGCTGAAGCTTTCTTT. This gives the protein CASSPRTAEAFF. The full variable domain, completed using reference TRBV18 and TRBJ1-1, is NAGVMQNPRHLVRRRGQEARLRCSPMKGHSHVYWYRQLPEEGLKFMVYLQKENIIDESGMPKERFSAEFPKEGPSILRIQQVVRGDSAAYFCASSPRTAEAFFGQGTRLTVV.

The CDR3 DNA sequence: TGCGCCAGCAGCTTGGCCCGGGTGAGCGGTGGATCCGAGACCCAGTACTTC. Translating gives CASSLARVSGGSETQYF. The chain has TRBV5-1 and TRBJ2-5; D might be TRBD2 (5 bases). Germline V lookup: CDR1 SGHRS, CDR2 YFSETQ. CDR3 size: 17 residues. V was shortened by 0 bases and J by 5 bases, with 20 bases between the two germline ends.

Only one count was recorded for this clone. Here the CDR3 reads CASSGLTNTEAFF. In DNA, the CDR3 is TGTGCCAGCTCAGGCCTAACTAACACTGAAGCTTTCTTT. The genes are TRBV19 and TRBJ1-1; no firm D call. With 9 bases removed from V and 2 bases from J, the gap between germline ends came to 13 bases. CDR1 and CDR2 (germline): LNHDA, SQIVND (reference sequence). The CDR3 sequence is 13 residues long.

V gene TRBV6-5 combines with J gene TRBJ1-2; 10 positions agree with TRBD1. Losses at the gene ends were 2 bases for V and 4 bases for J; bases not matched to a gene: 7. The CDR3 extends over 16 amino acids. The V gene's germline CDR1 is MNHEY and CDR2 SVGAGI. The CDR3 DNA follows: TGTGCCAGCAGTTACCAAGGGACAGGGGTCAGCTATGGCTACACCTTC. Protein product: CASSYQGTGVSYGYTF.

CDR3: CASSLAGAGANVLTF. The CDR3 bases are TGCGCCAGCAGTCTTGCAGGGGCCGGGGCCAACGTCCTGACTTTC. The V gene is TRBV10-2, the J gene TRBJ2-6; D possibly corresponds to TRBD1 (6 bases). Germline V gene lookup returns CDR1 WSHSY and CDR2 SAAADI. Trimming shortened V by 5 bases and J by 4 bases, and 12 bases separated the two germline ends. CDR3 length: 15 amino acids.

This clone appeared once. The chain recombines TRBV19 with TRBJ2-4; D is ambiguous. Germline V gene data show CDR1 as LNHDA and CDR2 as SQIVND (reference sequence). The V and J ends lost 1 base and 3 bases respectively, with 4 bases between them. This CDR3 comprises 13 residues. This CDR3 reads CASSIGGKNIQYF. The CDR3 bases are TGTGCCAGTAGTATAGGGGGCAAAAACATTCAGTACTTC.

The chain couples TRBV5-1 to TRBJ1-2; 8 nucleotides match TRBD1. The J segment lost 6 bases and the V segment lost 2 bases, leaving 18 bases of the junction unmatched. The germline CDR1 and CDR2 sequences are SGHRS and YFSETQ. This CDR3 region has 18 residues. This CDR3 is CASSFARQKPGGWDGYTF. The CDR3 region has the DNA TGCGCCAGCAGCTTTGCTCGACAGAAACCAGGGGGCTGGGATGGCTACACCTTC.

This chain joins TRBV6-1 and TRBJ1-1; 8 bases are a match to TRBD1. The CDR3 contains 14 residues. Trimming removed 4 bases from V and 1 base from J; junction bases left unmatched: 2. Germline V lookup: CDR1 MNHNS, CDR2 SASEGT. The CDR3 protein is CASSGDRGNTEAFF. For the CDR3, the DNA is TGTGCCAGCAGTGGAGACAGGGGGAACACTGAAGCTTTCTTT.

The gene calls are TRBV12-5 and TRBJ2-5; possibly TRBD2 for D (5 bases). Per germline, CDR1 LGHNT and CDR2 FRNRAP. With 7 bases removed from V and 4 bases from J, the gap between germline ends came to 7 bases. The CDR3 spans 11 residues. This chain's CDR3 is CASVGGETQYF. CDR3 sequence (DNA): TGTGCTAGTGTCGGAGGAGAGACCCAGTACTTC.

The chain carries TRBV5-1 and TRBJ2-7; D gene uncertain. CDR3 length: 14 residues. Per germline, CDR1 SGHRS and CDR2 YFSETQ. The ends were cut back, 4 bases at V and 3 bases at J, with 14 bases in the middle. CDR3 residues: CASSPSGDVYEQYF. CDR3 nucleotides: TGCGCCAGCAGCCCTTCGGGCGACGTCTACGAGCAGTACTTC.

The chain couples TRBV5-1 to TRBJ2-5; 8 positions match TRBD1. With 4 bases clipped from V and 5 bases from J, the junction kept 10 bases outside the gene matches. Germline-derived CDR1 and CDR2 are SGHRS and YFSETQ. The CDR3 has 15 residues. The CDR3 nucleotides read TGCGCCAGCAGCCCATCCCAGGGGGCTGGGGAGACCCAGTACTTC. It specifies CASSPSQGAGETQYF.

The J gene is TRBJ1-2, the V gene TRBV19; 8 bases align to TRBD1. CDR3 size: 14 residues. Germline CDR1 reads LNHDA; CDR2 reads SQIVND (reference sequence). V lost 5 bases to trimming and J lost 8 bases; unmatched junction nucleotides: 10. In DNA form, the CDR3 reads TGTGCCAGTAGTTTACAGGGGGATTCAGCGGGCTACACCTTC. Protein sequence: CASSLQGDSAGYTF.

This chain links TRBV5-6 with TRBJ2-2, with D possibly being TRBD2 (6 bases). Trimming shortened V by 7 bases and J by 6 bases, and 16 bases separated the two germline ends. From germline, CDR1 is SGHDT and CDR2 YYEEEE. CDR3 size: 14 residues. CDR3 sequence reads: CASRGNGIPGELFF. The CDR3 nucleotides are TGTGCCAGCCGCGGGAATGGAATCCCCGGGGAGCTGTTTTTT.

This clone was observed a single time. The rearrangement links TRBV4-1 to TRBJ2-1; the match to TRBD2 covers 11 bases. The CDR3 contains 18 residues. J was trimmed by 4 bases and V by 1 base; bases with no gene match: 9. Per germline, CDR1 MGHRA and CDR2 YSYEKL. The CDR3 DNA reads TGCGCCAGCAGCCAAGTTAGTGCCGGGACTAGCGGATACAATGAGCAGTTCTTC. It is translated as CASSQVSAGTSGYNEQFF.

This clone was seen a single time. The chain is built from TRBV6-5 and TRBJ1-2; 8 nucleotides line up with TRBD1. Germline V gene data show CDR1 as MNHEY and CDR2 as SVGAGI. CDR3 size: 14 residues. Losses at the gene ends were 5 bases for V and 8 bases for J; bases not matched to a gene: 10. The chain's CDR3 is CASSPPTNRGGYTF. In DNA, the CDR3 is TGTGCCAGCAGTCCACCGACAAACAGGGGGGGCTACACCTTC.

The CDR3 loop reads CASSTNRGDTGELFF. As DNA, the CDR3 is TGTGCCAGCAGCACAAACAGGGGGGACACCGGGGAGCTGTTTTTT. J is TRBJ2-2 and V is TRBV5-5; 8 bases are shared with TRBD1. V trimming: 4 bases; J trimming: 3 bases; junction bases outside the gene matches: 5. The germline V gene has CDR1 SGHKS and CDR2 YYEKEE (reference sequence). The CDR3 sequence is 15 residues long. The entire variable domain, with the rest obtained from reference TRBV5-5 and TRBJ2-2, is as follows: DAGVTQSPTHLIKTRGQQVTLRCSPISGHKSVSWYQQVLGQGPQFIFQYYEKEERGRGNFPDRFSARQFPNYSSELNVNALLLGDSALYLCASSTNRGDTGELFFGEGSRLTVL.

The chain employs TRBV7-6 and TRBJ1-4; D gene ambiguous. Trimming removed 5 bases at V and 8 bases at J, with 12 bases between. The length of the CDR3 is 13 residues. Looked up from germline, CDR1 is SGHVS and CDR2 is FNYEAQ. Written as DNA, the CDR3 is TGTGCCAGCAGCGCTGGGTGGGCCGAAAAACTGTTTTTT. Protein: CASSAGWAEKLFF.

The V gene is TRBV19, the J gene TRBJ1-2; tentative D call: TRBD1 (5 bases). Per germline, CDR1 LNHDA and CDR2 SQIVND (reference sequence). CDR3 size: 11 residues. V was clipped by 7 bases and J by 9 bases, with 12 bases between them. CDR3 residues: CASTLGASYTF. CDR3 nucleotides: TGTGCCAGTACCCTAGGGGCTAGCTACACCTTC.

For this clone: This sample also contains other DNA sequences that code for the same CDR3. The genes are TRBV15 and TRBJ1-2; D gene uncertain. Deletions cut 0 bases from V and 2 bases from J, with 10 bases between. Germline V lookup: CDR1 LNHNV, CDR2 YYDKDF (reference sequence). This CDR3 has 15 residues. The CDR3 bases are TGTGCCACCAGCAGAGATAGACGGATAAACTATGGCTACACCTTC. Protein sequence: CATSRDRRINYGYTF.

The chain links TRBV25-1 to TRBJ1-2, with TRBD1 matching 7 bases. With V trimmed by 1 base and J by 5 bases, 7 bases remained unmatched. Germline V CDR1 and CDR2: MGHDK, SYGVNS. The CDR3 is 15 amino acids. The CDR3 nucleotides are TGTGCCAGCAGTGAATCAGTAGGGGGCGCGTATGGCTACACCTTC. Amino acid sequence: CASSESVGGAYGYTF.

V and J are TRBV6-5 and TRBJ1-1; 7 positions match TRBD1. This CDR3 contains 14 residues. J lost 2 bases, V lost 2 bases, and 2 bases had no gene match. Looked up from germline, CDR1 is MNHEY and CDR2 is SVGAGI. CDR3 DNA: TGTGCCAGCAGTTACGACAGGGACAACACTGAAGCTTTCTTT. It yields the protein CASSYDRDNTEAFF.

This chain links TRBV5-1 with TRBJ1-2; 10 nucleotides match TRBD1. Trimming cost V 4 bases and J 2 bases; bases outside gene matches: 8. The CDR3 sequence is 16 residues long. CDR1 and CDR2 from the germline V gene are SGHRS and YFSETQ. CDR3 coding DNA: TGCGCCAGCAGCCCGCGAGGGACAGGGGCGAACTATGGCTACACCTTC. As protein: CASSPRGTGANYGYTF.

V gene TRBV14 combines with J gene TRBJ2-1; possibly TRBD1 for D (5 bases). The germline V gene has CDR1 SGHDN and CDR2 FVKESK. Trimming removed 1 base from V and 5 bases from J, with 12 bases in between. The CDR3 is 15 amino acids. For the CDR3, the DNA is TGTGCCAGCAGCCAAGTCAGGGCCAAAAACAATGAGCAGTTCTTC. It is translated as CASSQVRAKNNEQFF.

The CDR3 coding sequence is TGTGCCAGCAGTTACGAAACAGGGGGCCGCGGGGAGCTGTTTTTT. Its translation is CASSYETGGRGELFF. This chain links TRBV6-5 with TRBJ2-2; TRBD1 aligns across 9 bases. The CDR3 totals 15 residues. The germline V gene encodes CDR1 MNHEY and CDR2 SVGAGI. Trimming removed 2 bases from V and 7 bases from J; junction bases left unmatched: 5.

DNA for the CDR3: TGTGCCAGCAGTGAACTTCCTTATGAAGCTTTCTTT. This gives the protein CASSELPYEAFF. The chain employs TRBV6-1 and TRBJ1-1, with D uncertain. Germline V gene sequence: CDR1 MNHNS, CDR2 SASEGT. The CDR3 totals 12 residues. Trimming took 2 bases from V and 7 from J, leaving 8 bases between them.

The chain has TRBV5-1 and TRBJ1-2; 10 bases line up with TRBD1. V lost 3 bases to trimming and J lost 3 bases; unmatched junction nucleotides: 5. Germline V gives CDR1 SGHRS, CDR2 YFSETQ. CDR3 length equals 15 residues. The CDR3 DNA reads as TGCGCCAGCAGCTCGGGACAGGGGATCTACTATGGCTACACCTTC. Protein product: CASSSGQGIYYGYTF. Full variable domain (missing parts from reference TRBV5-1 and TRBJ1-2): KAGVTQTPRYLIKTRGQQVTLSCSPISGHRSVSWYQQTPGQGLQFLFEYFSETQRNKGNFPGRFSGRQFSNSRSEMNVSTLELGDSALYLCASSSGQGIYYGYTFGSGTRLTVV.

J is TRBJ2-2 and V is TRBV7-2; D is uncertain. This CDR3 has 14 amino acids. Germline CDR1 reads SGHTA; CDR2 reads FQGNSA. Trimming pared 2 bases from V and 4 bases from J, leaving 8 bases between. The CDR3: CASSLSLLTGELFF. The CDR3 DNA sequence: TGTGCCAGCAGCTTATCCCTGCTCACCGGGGAGCTGTTTTTT.

This chain joins TRBV30 and TRBJ1-6; D remains unclear. V shed 1 base and J shed 7 bases, with 11 bases lying between them. This CDR3 has 14 amino acids. Per germline, CDR1 GTSNPN and CDR2 SVGIG (reference sequence). In DNA, the CDR3 is TGTGCCTGGAGTGATCTCGGAGGAAATTCACCCCTCCACTTT. Translation gives CAWSDLGGNSPLHF.

Points on this clone: The conserved closing phenylalanine or tryptophan is absent in this CDR3, likely reflecting a read error. V usage is TRBV2 and J usage is TRBJ1-2, with D perhaps matching TRBD1 (6 bases). The ends were cut back, 6 bases at V and 8 bases at J, with 10 bases in the middle. This CDR3 is built from 11 residues. The V gene's germline CDR1 is SNHLY and CDR2 FYNNEI. In DNA, the CDR3 is TGTGCCAGCAGGACGACAGGAGGCTACACCCTC. Amino acids: CASRTTGGYTL.

This chain joins TRBV18 and TRBJ1-4; possible D gene TRBD1, 5 bases. Germline V gene data show CDR1 as KGHSH and CDR2 as LQKENI. V dropped 3 bases and J dropped 3 bases, with 14 bases sitting between them. CDR3 length: 16 amino acids. The CDR3 region is CASSPLNVGANEKLFF. The CDR3 nucleotides read TGTGCCAGCTCACCGCTTAATGTGGGGGCTAATGAAAAACTGTTTTTT.